This T cell receptor (beta chain) appears in the sequencing data of a study of control samples from healthy donors and cancer patients. This clone was counted a single time. CDR3 length: 15 amino acids. CDR1 is SGHAT, CDR2 FQNNGV, per germline. Trimming removed 3 bases at V and 2 bases at J, with 11 bases between. Clones were read by immunoSEQ multiplex PCR, and TCRdb kept only the in-frame ones, dropping some. Here the sample spans some 130,000 clones, about nine tenths being singletons. The rearrangement joins TRBV11-2 to TRBJ1-3; D perhaps matches TRBD1 (5 bases). Sequencing was performed on blood. This sequence originates from a man aged 18 to 30 in good health. The CDR3 is CASSFLPRAGNTIYF. The CDR3 bases are TGTGCCAGCAGCTTTCTACCCAGGGCTGGAAACACCATATATTTT.